This TCR beta chain was captured in a study of cytomegalovirus exposure and HLA in healthy donors. The data were produced by immunoSEQ multiplex PCR, yet TCRdb's version contains in-frame clones alone and is incomplete. The sample includes 150,000 to 200,000 clones, about nine tenths of them seen just once. Study-level findings and limits: For most TCR sequences rarity was the rule, although some public TCRs occurred in many donors. The study designated 150 to 200 TCR beta chains cytomegalovirus-associated.

On this clone: The antigen is unknown.

There are 13 residues in the CDR3. In germline, CDR1 is SGHAT, CDR2 FQDESV (reference sequence). Trimming pared 1 base from V and 6 bases from J, leaving 10 bases between. The gene calls are TRBV11-1 and TRBJ2-7; D not certain. Sample: PBMCs. This clonotype was obtained from a man between 18 and 29 years old in good health and CMV-seropositive. CDR3 sequence: CASSLGYSSEQYF. The CDR3 DNA reads as TGTGCCAGCAGCTTAGGGTACTCGAGCGAGCAGTACTTC.